The T cell receptor (beta chain) under discussion was sequenced for a study of chronic HIV infection and antiretroviral therapy. CDR1 is SGHRS and CDR2 is YFSETQ in the germline V gene. This CDR3 is built from 15 residues. J gave up 5 bases and V 3 bases, and 8 bases lay outside the gene matches. Each CDR3 protein is one row after TCRdb ran MiXCR on the 5' RACE reads. The sample lists some 37,000 distinct CDR3 sequences, 8% to 10% seen once, with around 3% in the top ten. This clonotype appeared many times. V gene TRBV5-1 combines with J gene TRBJ2-3, with 8 bases matching TRBD2. This receptor was taken from an adult who had HIV and had not received antiretroviral therapy, or was an uninfected healthy control (not recorded which). The sequencing sample was made of peripheral blood. This chain's CDR3 is CASSSSGSFRDTQYF. The CDR3, as DNA: TGCGCCAGCAGCTCCAGCGGGAGTTTCCGAGATACGCAGTATTTT.